This TCR beta chain was retrieved from a study of blood T cell repertoires in COVID-19. Study overall: From T cells, B-cell-depleted T cells, or PBMCs came the material, which was cDNA or gDNA.

Authors' processing steps: Reference gene primer amplification in the assay estimated nucleated cell counts. Profiled with immunoSEQ multiplex PCR; TCRdb holds only in-frame clones, not every one. Clone size and the V and J calls come from that table; the DNA yielded D and trimming. The repertoire consists of about 300,000 clones, with roughly 83% occurring once and the leading ten covering under 2%. The TCR sequence derives from a woman aged 45 to 65 with acute or convalescent COVID-19. The material sequenced was peripheral blood.

The CDR3 protein is CASSLRDREYEQYF. The CDR3 DNA sequence: TGTGCCAGCAGTTTACGGGACAGGGAATACGAGCAGTACTTC. The rearrangement uses TRBV7-9 and TRBJ2-7; 9 bases are shared with TRBD1. The trim removed 6 bases at V and 4 bases at J, leaving 7 bases unmatched. The V gene's germline CDR1 is SEHNR and CDR2 FQNEAQ (reference sequence). CDR3 length: 14 residues.